This T cell receptor beta chain was identified during a study of blood T cell repertoires in COVID-19. This clone was counted once. Some clones are missing from TCRdb's copy, which holds only in-frame ones; the method was immunoSEQ multiplex PCR. The repertoire consists of about 26,000 clones, with less than 90% occurring once and the leading ten covering 4.9%. The germline CDR1 and CDR2 sequences are LNHDA and SQIVND (reference sequence). The CDR3 sequence is 16 residues long. The ends lost 1 base at V and 9 bases at J; junction bases unmatched: 7. The receptor was isolated from a man between 65 and 80 years old with active COVID-19. Sequences were obtained from peripheral blood. This chain connects TRBV19 to TRBJ2-1; TRBD2 agrees at 12 bases. The CDR3 DNA is TGTGCCAGTAGTATAGGTCTAGCGGGGGGGCGTACTGAGCAGTTCTTC. It is translated as CASSIGLAGGRTEQFF.